A single sample gave rise to the 16 T cell receptor beta chains below, sequenced in a study of sequential checkpoint blockade in melanoma. The method was immunoSEQ multiplex PCR; TCRdb's version includes in-frame clones alone and lacks a portion of them. The sample includes 15,000 to 20,000 clones, more than 65% seen only once; the top ten take approximately 28%. As to treatment: randomized to nivolumab then ipilimumab (arm A) or the reverse (arm B). The sample was CD8+ T cells sorted from blood (inferred from file names), taken from a patient given nivolumab and ipilimumab in sequence. The source is a human donor with melanoma.

V is TRBV5-8 and J is TRBJ1-1; the D gene is possibly TRBD1 (5 bases). CDR1 and CDR2 (germline): SGHTS, YDEGEE. V gave up 0 bases and J gave up 5 bases, with 11 bases separating them. The length of the CDR3 is 14 residues. CDR3 residues: CASSLGQIGTEAFF. CDR3 coding DNA: TGTGCCAGCAGCTTGGGACAGATTGGGACTGAAGCTTTCTTT.

The chain combines TRBV19 with TRBJ1-2; D ambiguous. CDR1 is LNHDA, CDR2 SQIVND, per germline (reference sequence). Trimming stripped 7 bases from V and 12 bases from J, with 12 bases between. This CDR3 contains 10 residues. This CDR3 is CASINCGDTF. CDR3 in DNA: TGTGCCAGTATCAACTGCGGCGACACCTTC.

The CDR3 region is CASGTSGDIYNEQFF. CDR3 nucleotide sequence: TGTGCCAGCGGGACTAGCGGAGATATTTACAATGAGCAGTTCTTC. The chain couples TRBV9 to TRBJ2-1; 11 bases agree with TRBD2. This CDR3 contains 15 residues. Germline trimming cut 7 bases from V and 4 bases from J; bases unmatched to any gene: 7. Germline values: CDR1 SGDLS, CDR2 YYNGEE.

The chain carries TRBV27 and TRBJ2-7; 7 nucleotides match TRBD1. This CDR3 contains 12 residues. Per the germline V gene, CDR1 is MNHEY and CDR2 is SMNVEV (reference sequence). J was trimmed by 6 bases and V by 6 bases; bases with no gene match: 5. CDR3 bases: TGTGCCAGCAGCAAGACAGGGTGCGAGCAGTACTTC. It yields the protein CASSKTGCEQYF.

The rearrangement uses TRBV9 and TRBJ1-1, with D perhaps matching TRBD1 (5 bases). In germline, CDR1 is SGDLS, CDR2 YYNGEE. The CDR3 consists of 12 residues. Between the trimmed V and J ends, which lost 0 bases and 10 bases, there was a span of 10 bases. CDR3 DNA sequence: TGTGCCAGCAGCGTAGGGAACGGGGGAGCTTTCTTT. It specifies CASSVGNGGAFF.

The chain couples TRBV7-8 to TRBJ2-7, with D possibly TRBD1 on 6 matching bases. This CDR3 contains 13 residues. Germline lookup yields CDR1 SGHVS and CDR2 FQNEAQ. V gave up 6 bases and J gave up 7 bases, with 16 bases separating them. The CDR3 is CASRPEPDREQYF. The CDR3 DNA reads as TGTGCCAGCAGACCCGAACCAGACAGGGAGCAGTACTTC.

The genes are TRBV4-3 and TRBJ2-7, with 7 positions matching TRBD1. V lost 4 bases, J lost 5 bases, and 11 bases stayed unmatched. The CDR3 sequence is 15 residues long. Per the germline V gene, CDR1 is LGHNA and CDR2 is YSLEER. The CDR3: CASSLSRTGENEQYF. The CDR3 region has the DNA TGCGCCAGCAGCCTAAGCAGGACAGGAGAAAACGAGCAGTACTTC.

The chain recombines TRBV29-1 with TRBJ2-2; 8 positions agree with TRBD1. V shed 6 bases, J shed 0 bases, and the junction held 0 bases outside the gene matches. The CDR3 sequence is 13 residues long. The germline V gene has CDR1 SQVTM and CDR2 ANQGSEA. The CDR3 here is CSVDRANTGELFF. The CDR3 DNA reads as TGCAGCGTGGACAGGGCGAACACCGGGGAGCTGTTTTTT.

This chain links TRBV6-4 with TRBJ2-2; D is ambiguous. There are 14 residues in the CDR3. V shed 7 bases and J shed 2 bases, with 11 bases lying between them. The germline CDR1 and CDR2 sequences are MRHNA and SNTAGT. The CDR3 protein is CASTPNLNTGELFF. CDR3 nucleotide sequence: TGTGCCAGCACTCCCAACCTAAACACCGGGGAGCTGTTTTTT.

A note on this clone: A much more abundant neighbour one base away suggests this may be a read error. The chain joins TRBV6-5 to TRBJ2-7, with 7 bases matching TRBD1. V shed 5 bases and J 2 bases; nucleotides not matched to a gene: 9. Germline CDR1 and CDR2: MNHEY and SVGAGI. The CDR3 is made up of 15 amino acids. The CDR3 sequence: CASSAKTGSPYEQYF. DNA of the CDR3: TGTGCCAGCAGTGCAAAGACAGGGAGCCCCTACGAGCAGTACTTC.

The chain combines TRBV27 with TRBJ2-7; the match to TRBD1 covers 9 bases. Per the germline V gene, CDR1 is MNHEY and CDR2 is SMNVEV (reference sequence). This CDR3 comprises 14 residues. The V gene end was trimmed by 5 bases and the J gene end by 3 bases; junction bases not matched to a gene: 5. CDR3 sequence: CASSRDRGGYEQYF. The CDR3 DNA reads as TGTGCCAGCAGTAGAGACAGGGGGGGCTACGAGCAGTACTTC.

The chain recombines TRBV6-5 with TRBJ2-7, with TRBD2 matching 9 bases. The germline CDR1 and CDR2 sequences are MNHEY and SVGAGI. This CDR3 is 16 amino acids long. Trimming cost V 0 bases and J 5 bases; bases outside gene matches: 8. The CDR3 here is CASSYSGGGASNEQYF. Here the CDR3 DNA reads TGTGCCAGCAGTTACTCGGGCGGGGGGGCTTCGAACGAGCAGTACTTC.

V usage is TRBV6-4 and J usage is TRBJ2-3; D is possibly TRBD2 (6 bases). Germline CDR1 reads MRHNA; CDR2 reads SNTAGT. V lost 2 bases, J lost 12 bases, and 18 bases lay in between. CDR3 length: 14 amino acids. CDR3 nucleotides: TGTGCCAGCAGTGACACGCCGGACTACCCTGCTCAGTATTTT. Its translation is CASSDTPDYPAQYF.

This rearrangement joins TRBV27 to TRBJ2-1; 9 bases agree with TRBD1. Germline lookup yields CDR1 MNHEY and CDR2 SMNVEV (reference sequence). The V and J ends lost 6 bases and 16 bases, in that order; junction bases with no gene match: 10. This CDR3 is 12 amino acids long. CDR3 sequence reads: CASSPRGTGSFF. The CDR3 DNA is TGTGCCAGCAGCCCGAGAGGGACAGGGAGCTTCTTC.

The V and J genes are TRBV6-5 and TRBJ2-7; no clear D gene. This CDR3 comprises 16 residues. Germline V CDR1 and CDR2: MNHEY, SVGAGI. V lost 0 bases and J 5 bases, leaving 17 bases between the germline ends. The CDR3 nucleotides are TGTGCCAGCAGTTACTCGAGATTTAGCTACGTCGACGAGCAGTACTTC. This translates into CASSYSRFSYVDEQYF.

The V gene is TRBV6-6, the J gene TRBJ1-4; D is possibly TRBD1 (5 bases). V was shortened by 0 bases and J by 8 bases, with 13 bases between the two germline ends. The germline gives CDR1 MNHNY, CDR2 SVGAGI (reference sequence). This CDR3 region has 15 residues. The chain's CDR3 is CASSYSTRAGEKLFF. For the CDR3, the DNA is TGTGCCAGCAGTTACTCGACCAGGGCGGGGGAAAAACTGTTTTTT.